These T cell receptor beta chains were read from a single sample in a study of a mutant IDH1 vaccine in newly diagnosed glioma. Generated by immunoSEQ multiplex PCR, the TCRdb table keeps only in-frame clones and is missing some. The sample holds under 75,000 clones, around 92% seen once. Sequencing used PBMCs, obtained from a glioma patient treated with radiotherapy, temozolomide or both. These TCRs come from a man over 45 with glioma. The CDR3 runs from the conserved cysteine through the conserved F or W. The D gene is left open where the match is weak.

>-|TRBV5-1|TRBJ2-1|14
CASSSTGEYNEQFF
TGCGCCAGCAGCTCGACAGGTGAATACAATGAGCAGTTCTTC
>TRBD1|TRBV10-2|TRBJ1-2|13
CASSMTGGNGYTF
TGCGCCAGCAGTATGACAGGGGGCAATGGCTACACCTTC
>-|TRBV11-1|TRBJ2-7|15
CASSSRVSSSYEQYF
TGTGCCAGCAGCTCAAGGGTATCCTCCTCCTACGAGCAGTACTTC
>TRBD2|TRBV7-2|TRBJ2-5|19
CASSLASGTSGGLSETQYF
TGTGCCAGCAGCTTAGCCTCCGGGACTAGCGGGGGGCTCTCGGAGACCCAGTACTTC
>-|TRBV19|TRBJ1-2|14
CASSIAEGVYGYTF
TGTGCCAGTAGTATAGCGGAGGGAGTCTATGGCTACACCTTC
>-|TRBV29-1|TRBJ2-7|12
CSVDMGHYEQYF
TGCAGCGTTGACATGGGGCACTACGAGCAGTACTTC
>-|TRBV7-9|TRBJ1-2|13
CASSLVAGNGYTF
TGTGCCAGCAGCTTAGTCGCAGGGAATGGCTACACCTTC
>-|TRBV13|TRBJ2-5|14
CASSPMGRQETQYF
TGTGCCAGCAGCCCCATGGGGCGGCAAGAGACCCAGTACTTC
>-|TRBV5-1|TRBJ2-1|14
CASSPQASTDEQFF
TGCGCCAGCTCCCCCCAGGCTAGTACGGATGAGCAGTTCTTC
>TRBD1|TRBV14|TRBJ2-3|16
CASSQLRTGPTDTQYF
TGTGCCAGCAGCCAACTCCGGACAGGGCCCACAGATACGCAGTATTTT
>-|TRBV5-1|TRBJ1-2|14
CASSLVGGERGYTF
TGCGCCAGCAGCCTGGTCGGGGGCGAAAGAGGCTACACCTTC
>-|TRBV5-1|TRBJ1-1|15
CASSLEWGGNTEAFF
TGCGCCAGCAGCTTGGAATGGGGGGGGAACACTGAAGCTTTCTTT
>-|TRBV7-9|TRBJ2-1|17
CASPESVGGGLYNEQFF
TGTGCCAGCCCCGAATCAGTTGGCGGGGGCCTTTACAATGAGCAGTTCTTC
>TRBD2|TRBV5-1|TRBJ2-1|15
CASSLRGLDSDEQFF
TGCGCCAGCAGCTTGAGGGGACTAGATTCCGATGAGCAGTTCTTC